This passage covers 19 T cell receptor beta chains from one sample sequenced in a study of metastatic and nonmetastatic thyroid tumors. The entire patient cohort was treatment-naive prior to thyroid surgery. TCRdb reprocessed the PCR reads using MiXCR. The sample yields around 20,000 clones, 25% to 30% seen once. Sequencing was done on a sample of blood. Receptors originate from a female donor with papillary thyroid cancer or a benign thyroid nodule (not recorded which). Some clones in this sample may be carry-over from other donors' samples.

By its share, this clone is medium-sized (0.01 to 0.1%). This sequence joins TRBV6-2 or TRBV6-3 and TRBJ2-1; 15 bases are a match to TRBD2. Germline assignment: CDR1 MNHEY and CDR2 SVGEGT. V was clipped by 7 bases and J by 5 bases; unmatched bases: 9. The CDR3 length is 17 residues. Written as DNA, the CDR3 is TGTGCCAGCATCGACGGACTAGCGGGAGGGCCTGACAATGAGCAGTTCTTC. It encodes CASIDGLAGGPDNEQFF.

The chain has TRBV7-9 and TRBJ2-1; tentatively, D is TRBD2 (6 bases). V lost 4 bases and J 9 bases, leaving 10 bases between the germline ends. This CDR3 spans 12 amino acids. Germline CDR1 is SEHNR and CDR2 is FQNEAQ (reference sequence). The CDR3 loop is CASSYGRAEQFF. CDR3 bases: TGTGCCAGCAGCTACGGGAGAGCTGAGCAGTTCTTC.

The J gene is TRBJ1-1, the V gene TRBV19, with 8 bases aligning to TRBD1. Germline V lookup: CDR1 LNHDA, CDR2 SQIVND (reference sequence). The CDR3 sequence is 14 residues long. V was clipped by 5 bases and J by 5 bases; unmatched bases: 7. Here the CDR3 DNA reads TGTGCCAGTAGTGACGACAGGGGAGGAACTGAAGCTTTCTTT. Translating gives CASSDDRGGTEAFF.

This chain uses TRBV4-2 with TRBJ2-1; 12 nucleotides line up with TRBD2. The J segment lost 3 bases and the V segment lost 7 bases, leaving 16 bases of the junction unmatched. CDR1 LGHNA and CDR2 YNFKEQ come from the germline V gene. CDR3 length: 19 amino acids. DNA for the CDR3: TGTGCCAGCATCCCACACCGACTAGCGGGAGTAGCGAGCTACAATGAGCAGTTCTTC. Protein product: CASIPHRLAGVASYNEQFF.

The CDR3 region has the DNA TGTGCCAGCAGCTCCACCCGACTAGCGCGGGGGGATACGCAGTATTTT. Translation: CASSSTRLARGDTQYF. The V gene is TRBV5-4, the J gene TRBJ2-3, with TRBD2 identical over 8 bases. Germline V gives CDR1 SGHNT, CDR2 YYREEE (reference sequence). The CDR3 runs to 16 residues. Unmatched junction bases numbered 12, after V lost 3 bases and J lost 6 bases.

Here the CDR3 DNA reads TGTGCCAGCAGTTACGCGGGACAGGGTAATGAAAAACTGTTTTTT. Amino acid sequence: CASSYAGQGNEKLFF. The rearrangement links TRBV6-5 to TRBJ1-4, with TRBD1 identical over 9 bases. V was clipped by 2 bases and J by 4 bases; unmatched bases: 2. CDR1 is MNHEY, CDR2 SVGAGI, per germline. The CDR3 covers 15 residues.

This clone is labeled as medium-sized. This rearrangement joins TRBV6-1 to TRBJ1-3, with 7 nucleotides matching TRBD1. With 7 bases clipped from V and 0 bases from J, the junction kept 9 bases outside the gene matches. The CDR3 extends over 16 amino acids. Germline lookup yields CDR1 MNHNS and CDR2 SASEGT. The DNA for the CDR3 is TGTGCCAGCATCCTGGGGACAGTTAGCTCTGGAAACACCATATATTTT. Protein product: CASILGTVSSGNTIYF.

The rearrangement joins TRBV7-2 to TRBJ2-1; D is possibly TRBD1 or TRBD2 (5 bases each). The CDR3 spans 14 residues. Germline V lookup: CDR1 SGHTA, CDR2 FQGNSA. V was trimmed by 1 base and J by 7 bases, leaving 11 bases between them. CDR3 loop: CASSLGGARNEQFF. In DNA form, the CDR3 reads TGTGCCAGCAGCTTAGGAGGGGCGCGGAATGAGCAGTTCTTC.

This clone was seen a few times. V and J are TRBV2 and TRBJ2-7; 12 positions match TRBD2. Per germline, CDR1 SNHLY and CDR2 FYNNEI. J was trimmed by 4 bases and V by 6 bases; bases with no gene match: 4. The CDR3 has 14 amino acids. CDR3 in amino acids: CASRPGTSGYEQYF. The CDR3 nucleotides are TGTGCCAGCAGACCCGGGACTAGCGGGTACGAGCAGTACTTC.

In the case of this clone: A clone one base away is much larger, so this may be a read error. This sequence joins TRBV5-6 and TRBJ1-1; D ambiguous. Germline V lookup: CDR1 SGHDT, CDR2 YYEEEE. The CDR3 extends over 11 amino acids. Trimming removed 0 bases at V and 6 bases at J, with 3 bases between. The DNA for the CDR3 is TGTGCCAGCAGCTTGGTCCCTGAAGCTTTCTTT. It specifies CASSLVPEAFF.

This clone was observed at least ten times. The chain is built from TRBV19 and TRBJ1-4; D not resolved. The V gene lost 6 bases and the J gene lost 3 bases, with 17 bases spanning the gap. Germline loops: CDR1 LNHDA, CDR2 SQIVND (reference sequence). CDR3 length: 16 amino acids. The CDR3 reads CASRFGNPGANEKLFF. The CDR3 bases are TGTGCCAGTAGATTCGGAAATCCTGGGGCTAATGAAAAACTGTTTTTT.

This chain joins TRBV20-1 and TRBJ2-1, with TRBD2 matching over 12 bases. Per the germline V gene, CDR1 is DFQATT and CDR2 is SNEGSKA (reference sequence). This CDR3 region has 14 residues. V lost 5 bases and J lost 4; bases outside the gene matches: 3. CDR3 region: CSARLAGAYNEQFF. For the CDR3, the DNA is TGCAGTGCTCGACTAGCGGGGGCTTACAATGAGCAGTTCTTC.

The J gene is TRBJ2-7, the V gene TRBV5-1, with D possibly TRBD1 on 5 matching bases. The CDR3 is 15 residues long. With 4 bases removed from V and 7 bases from J, the gap between germline ends came to 21 bases. Per germline, CDR1 SGHRS and CDR2 YFSETQ. The CDR3 reads CASSQSGPPTWEQYF. The CDR3 bases are TGCGCCAGCAGCCAATCAGGGCCCCCGACATGGGAGCAGTACTTC.

On this clone: Relative to the germline gene, one junction end is altered; a read error may explain this. V gene TRBV4-1 combines with J gene TRBJ2-1; TRBD2 agrees at 9 bases. This CDR3 spans 16 amino acids. Germline V gene sequence: CDR1 MGHRA, CDR2 YSYEKL. This chain's CDR3 is CASSQVGLAQNNEQFF. CDR3 nucleotide sequence: TGCGCCAGTAGCCAAGTAGGACTAGCGCAGAACAATGAGCAGTTCTTC.

CDR3 residues: CASSPRRGSYNEQFF. CDR3 DNA: TGTGCCAGCAGCCCGCGCAGGGGCTCCTACAATGAGCAGTTCTTC. This chain links TRBV11-2 with TRBJ2-1, with a weak D call TRBD1 (6 bases). Germline lookup yields CDR1 SGHAT and CDR2 FQNNGV. CDR3 length: 15 residues. With 5 bases removed from V and 0 bases from J, the gap between germline ends came to 11 bases.

This clone was recorded at least ten times. This sequence joins TRBV11-3 and TRBJ2-1, with D maybe TRBD2 (6 bases). CDR1 and CDR2 (germline): SGHNT, YENEEA. The CDR3 covers 16 residues. Trimming stripped 4 bases from V and 6 bases from J, with 19 bases between. The CDR3 bases are TGTGCCAGCAGCTCCCTAGCGCACTCCGGGGGCAATGAGCAGTTCTTC. Encoded protein: CASSSLAHSGGNEQFF.

This clone was detected many times. This chain connects TRBV20-1 to TRBJ1-1; the D gene is possibly TRBD1 (6 bases). This CDR3 is 15 amino acids long. The germline gives CDR1 DFQATT, CDR2 SNEGSKA (reference sequence). V lost 5 bases, J lost 3 bases, and 19 bases lay in between. DNA for the CDR3: TGCAGTGCTGGGAAAGGGGGGGCCAGGGACACTGAAGCTTTCTTT. Translation: CSAGKGGARDTEAFF.

This clone rates as medium-sized. The rearrangement uses TRBV7-8 and TRBJ1-2; the D gene is possibly TRBD1 (5 bases). The CDR3 runs to 13 residues. Trimming took off 4 bases at V and 8 bases at J, with 14 bases between the two ends. Per the germline V gene, CDR1 is SGHVS and CDR2 is FQNEAQ. The chain's CDR3 is CASSSPLRDGYTF. The CDR3 bases are TGTGCCAGCAGCTCACCTCTTAGGGACGGCTACACCTTC.

This clone was seen ten or more times. The chain is built from TRBV4-3 and TRBJ1-3, with 7 bases matching TRBD1. The CDR3 has 16 amino acids. V was clipped by 1 base and J by 0 bases; unmatched bases: 3. Germline V CDR1 and CDR2: LGHNA, YSLEER. CDR3 coding DNA: TGCGCCAGCAGCCAAGCGGGACAGACCTCTGGAAACACCATATATTTT. Amino acids: CASSQAGQTSGNTIYF.